The next 15 T cell receptor beta chains were all read from a single sample in a study of T-cell reconstitution after alpha-beta-depleted transplantation in children. Unique molecular identifiers were used in preparing the TCRbeta library. Using its own MiXCR run on the PCR reads, TCRdb lists one record per CDR3 protein. The sample holds 700,000 to 950,000 distinct CDR3 sequences, around 17% seen once. Sequences were derived from PBMCs, mostly from graft donor cells, sampled 360 days after TCRalphabeta/CD19-depleted stem cell transplant. These receptors originate from a male patient aged 10-17 years who had a stem cell transplant for acute lymphoblastic leukemia, so the T cells may come from the graft donor.

This clonotype was counted many times. This chain connects TRBV5-1 to TRBJ2-1, with a weak D call TRBD1 (5 bases). V was trimmed by 0 bases and J by 3 bases, leaving 7 bases between them. Germline CDR1 SGHRS, CDR2 YFSETQ. The CDR3 consists of 14 residues. The CDR3: CASSLEGLYNEQFF. The CDR3 region has the DNA TGCGCCAGCAGCTTGGAGGGGCTCTACAATGAGCAGTTCTTC.

The chain uses TRBV18 and TRBJ1-5; 7 bases align to TRBD1. CDR3 length equals 15 residues. After removal of 1 base from V and 2 bases from J, the junction contained 2 bases not matched to a gene. Germline CDR1 KGHSH, CDR2 LQKENI. The CDR3, as DNA: TGTGCCAGCTCACCACAGGGGGCCCGCAATCAGCCCCAGCATTTT. Translated, it gives CASSPQGARNQPQHF.

This chain links TRBV11-2 with TRBJ2-7, with D perhaps matching TRBD2 (6 bases). This CDR3 region has 16 residues. V lost 3 bases, J lost 2 bases, and 17 bases lay in between. Germline CDR1 SGHAT, CDR2 FQNNGV. In nucleotides, the CDR3 is TGTGCCAGCAGCTTTTCTGCGGGGAGTATCACCTACGAGCAGTACTTC. Protein: CASSFSAGSITYEQYF.

This clonotype appeared a few times. The chain combines TRBV7-8 with TRBJ2-2; D is unresolved. The germline V gene has CDR1 SGHVS and CDR2 FQNEAQ. The CDR3 consists of 17 residues. V dropped 6 bases and J dropped 8 bases, with 25 bases sitting between them. The CDR3 sequence is CASRFELVLEWGGELFF. The CDR3 region has the DNA TGTGCCAGCAGATTCGAATTGGTCCTCGAATGGGGAGGGGAGCTGTTTTTT.

This clonotype was seen a few times. J is TRBJ2-7 and V is TRBV5-1, with D unresolved. Trimming left V 0 bases short and J 2 bases short, with 9 bases between. Germline-derived CDR1 and CDR2 are SGHRS and YFSETQ. The length of the CDR3 is 14 residues. The CDR3 DNA reads TGCGCCAGCAGCTTGGTGGTCGGAACCTACGAGCAGTACTTC. Translated, it gives CASSLVVGTYEQYF.

The chain is built from TRBV10-1 and TRBJ2-7, with 15 nucleotides matching TRBD2. Germline lookup yields CDR1 WNHNN and CDR2 SYGVQD (reference sequence). The length of the CDR3 is 17 residues. The J segment lost 7 bases and the V segment lost 3 bases, leaving 10 bases of the junction unmatched. The CDR3 region has the DNA TGCGCCAGCAGTGATCCCGGACTAGCGGGAGGGCCGGGAGAGCAGTACTTC. Translation gives CASSDPGLAGGPGEQYF.

The chain is built from TRBV20-1 and TRBJ2-1; D is possibly TRBD1 or TRBD2 (6 bases each). The CDR3 loop spans 14 amino acids. Germline-derived CDR1 and CDR2 are DFQATT and SNEGSKA (reference sequence). Between the trimmed V and J ends, which lost 4 bases and 8 bases, there was a span of 18 bases. The chain's CDR3 is CSAKRAGGTHEQFF. The CDR3 bases are TGCAGTGCTAAAAGAGCCGGGGGCACCCATGAGCAGTTCTTC.

This clonotype has just a few counts. The V call is TRBV6-5, the J call TRBJ1-2; 7 nucleotides line up with TRBD1. Germline-derived CDR1 and CDR2 are MNHEY and SVGAGI. This CDR3 is 14 amino acids long. V lost 7 bases, J lost 4 bases, and 9 bases stayed unmatched. CDR3: CASNFRDRAYGYTF. CDR3 nucleotides: TGTGCCAGCAATTTCCGGGACAGAGCCTATGGCTACACCTTC.

This sequence joins TRBV5-5 and TRBJ1-4, with 7 nucleotides matching TRBD1. Looked up from germline, CDR1 is SGHKS and CDR2 is YYEKEE (reference sequence). This CDR3 spans 15 amino acids. The trim removed 2 bases at V and 3 bases at J, leaving 4 bases unmatched. CDR3 in amino acids: CASSFTQGANEKLFF. The CDR3 DNA follows: TGTGCCAGCAGCTTCACTCAGGGGGCTAATGAAAAACTGTTTTTT.

A few counts support this clonotype. J is TRBJ2-2 and V is TRBV3-1; 7 nucleotides agree with TRBD2. Trimming cost V 4 bases and J 1 base; bases outside gene matches: 6. The CDR3 loop spans 16 amino acids. Germline-derived CDR1 and CDR2 are LGHDT and YNNKEL (reference sequence). In DNA form, the CDR3 reads TGTGCCAGCAGCCGAAGCGGGGCGCGGAACACCGGGGAGCTGTTTTTT. Residues: CASSRSGARNTGELFF. Together with reference TRBV3-1 and TRBJ2-2, the CDR3 gives the full variable domain: DTAVSQTPKYLVTQMGNDKSIKCEQNLGHDTMYWYKQDSKKFLKIMFSYNNKELIINETVPNRFSPKSPDKAHLNLHINSLELGDSAVYFCASSRSGARNTGELFFGEGSRLTVL.

This clonotype was observed a handful of times. The V and J genes are TRBV20-1 and TRBJ2-7; 7 bases align to TRBD1. CDR1 is DFQATT and CDR2 is SNEGSKA in the germline V gene (reference sequence). The CDR3 consists of 13 residues. The trim removed 6 bases at V and 2 bases at J, leaving 7 bases unmatched. The CDR3 DNA follows: TGCAGTGCATCCAGGGGGTCCCCCTACGAGCAGTACTTC. Protein sequence: CSASRGSPYEQYF.

This chain joins TRBV11-2 and TRBJ2-7; TRBD1 matches at 11 bases. Germline V CDR1 and CDR2: SGHAT, FQNNGV. This CDR3 comprises 15 residues. V lost 5 bases and J lost 4; bases outside the gene matches: 7. In DNA, the CDR3 is TGTGCCAGCAGCGCCGGGACAGGGGGTTTTTACGAGCAGTACTTC. Protein: CASSAGTGGFYEQYF.

This clonotype was seen repeatedly, ten times or more. The chain has TRBV27 and TRBJ1-6; perhaps TRBD1 as D (6 bases). Germline V gives CDR1 MNHEY, CDR2 SMNVEV (reference sequence). Trimming removed 3 bases at V and 8 bases at J, with 8 bases between. This CDR3 spans 13 amino acids. CDR3 sequence: CASSFGGYSPLHF. As DNA, the CDR3 is TGTGCCAGCAGTTTTGGGGGCTATTCACCCCTCCACTTT.

V is TRBV9 and J is TRBJ2-7; a possible D gene is TRBD1 (6 bases). V was cut by 0 bases and J by 3 bases, with 10 bases left in between. This CDR3 comprises 14 residues. From germline, CDR1 is SGDLS and CDR2 YYNGEE. The CDR3 DNA reads TGTGCCAGCAGCGTAGCTCTACAGGGCTACGAGCAGTACTTC. Amino acid sequence: CASSVALQGYEQYF. The complete variable domain, with remaining parts taken from reference TRBV9 and TRBJ2-7, reads DSGVTQTPKHLITATGQRVTLRCSPRSGDLSVYWYQQSLDQGLQFLIQYYNGEERAKGNILERFSAQQFPDLHSELNLSSLELGDSALYFCASSVALQGYEQYFGPGTRLTVT.

This clonotype was seen ten or more times. The CDR3 DNA reads as TGTGCCACCAGCTCCCAGCCGGTGGATACGCAGTATTTT. Its protein is CATSSQPVDTQYF. This rearrangement joins TRBV15 to TRBJ2-3; D not resolved. The CDR3 is 13 amino acids. Trimming shortened V by 5 bases and J by 6 bases, and 12 bases separated the two germline ends. The germline V gene has CDR1 LNHNV and CDR2 YYDKDF (reference sequence).